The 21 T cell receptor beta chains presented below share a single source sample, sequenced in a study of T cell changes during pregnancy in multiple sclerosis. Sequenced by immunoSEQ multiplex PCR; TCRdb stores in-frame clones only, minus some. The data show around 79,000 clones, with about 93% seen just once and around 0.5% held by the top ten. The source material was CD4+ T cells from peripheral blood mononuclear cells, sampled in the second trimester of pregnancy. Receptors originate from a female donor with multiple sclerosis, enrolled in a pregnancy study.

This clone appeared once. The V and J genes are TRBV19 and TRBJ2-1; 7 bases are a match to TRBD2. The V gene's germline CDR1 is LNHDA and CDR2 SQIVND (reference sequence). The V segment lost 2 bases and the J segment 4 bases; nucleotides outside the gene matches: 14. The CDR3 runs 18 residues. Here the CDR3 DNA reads TGTGCCAGTAGTATACCAACCATGGTGGGGAGGGGATACAATGAGCAGTTCTTC. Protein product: CASSIPTMVGRGYNEQFF.

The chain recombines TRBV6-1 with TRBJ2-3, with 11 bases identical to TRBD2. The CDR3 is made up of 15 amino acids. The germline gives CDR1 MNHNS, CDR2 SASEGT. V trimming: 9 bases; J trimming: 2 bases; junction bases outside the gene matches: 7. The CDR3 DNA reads TGTGCCAGTGCGACTAGCGGGGCGGACACAGATACGCAGTATTTT. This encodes CASATSGADTDTQYF.

In DNA form, the CDR3 reads TGTGCCAGCAGGGTGACAGGGACCTACGAGCAGTACTTC. Its protein is CASRVTGTYEQYF. The rearrangement links TRBV6-5 to TRBJ2-7; TRBD1 aligns across 7 bases. CDR3 length: 13 residues. Unmatched junction bases numbered 4, after V lost 6 bases and J lost 2 bases. Germline CDR1 is MNHEY and CDR2 is SVGAGI.

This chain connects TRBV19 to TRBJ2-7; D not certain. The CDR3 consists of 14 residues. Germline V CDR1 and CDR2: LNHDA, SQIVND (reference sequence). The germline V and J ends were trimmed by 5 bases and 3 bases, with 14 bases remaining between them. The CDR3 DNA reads TGTGCCAGTAGTTCCTCAATAACTAACTACGAGCAGTACTTC. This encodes CASSSSITNYEQYF.

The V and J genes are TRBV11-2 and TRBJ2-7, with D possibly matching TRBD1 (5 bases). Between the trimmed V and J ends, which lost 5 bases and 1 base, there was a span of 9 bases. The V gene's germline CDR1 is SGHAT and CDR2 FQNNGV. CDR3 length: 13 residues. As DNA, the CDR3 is TGTGCCAGCAGCATTGACAGTTCCTACGAGCAGTACTTC. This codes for CASSIDSSYEQYF.

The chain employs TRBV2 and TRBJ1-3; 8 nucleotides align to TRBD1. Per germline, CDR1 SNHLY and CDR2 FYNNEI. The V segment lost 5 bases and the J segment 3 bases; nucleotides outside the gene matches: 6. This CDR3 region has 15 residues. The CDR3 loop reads CASSRIQGDGNTIYF. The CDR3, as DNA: TGTGCCAGCAGTAGAATACAGGGGGATGGAAACACCATATATTTT.

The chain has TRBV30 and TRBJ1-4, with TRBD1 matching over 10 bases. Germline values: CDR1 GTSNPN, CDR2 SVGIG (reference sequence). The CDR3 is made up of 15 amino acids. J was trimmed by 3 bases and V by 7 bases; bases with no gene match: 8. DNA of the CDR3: TGTGCCTCCGGGACAGGGGCCTCAGCTAATGAAAAACTGTTTTTT. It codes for CASGTGASANEKLFF.

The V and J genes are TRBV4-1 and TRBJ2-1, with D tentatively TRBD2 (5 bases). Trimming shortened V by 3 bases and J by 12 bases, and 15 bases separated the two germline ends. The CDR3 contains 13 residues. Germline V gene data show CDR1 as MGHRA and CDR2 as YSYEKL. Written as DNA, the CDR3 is TGCGCCAGCAGCCATTCACTAGAGCGAGGGCAGTTCTTC. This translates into CASSHSLERGQFF.

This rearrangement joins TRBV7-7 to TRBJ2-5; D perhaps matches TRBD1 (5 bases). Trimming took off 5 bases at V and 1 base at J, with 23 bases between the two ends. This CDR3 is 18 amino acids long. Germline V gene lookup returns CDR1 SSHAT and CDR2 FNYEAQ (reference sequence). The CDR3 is CASSPRVVGKGAQETQYF. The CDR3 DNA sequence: TGTGCCAGCAGCCCCAGGGTGGTGGGGAAAGGGGCCCAAGAGACCCAGTACTTC.

In DNA form, the CDR3 reads TGCGCCAGCAGCCCTTTACAGGGGCCCGCTGAAGCTTTCTTT. As protein: CASSPLQGPAEAFF. This sequence joins TRBV5-1 and TRBJ1-1; 7 bases match TRBD1. The CDR3 runs to 14 residues. Germline CDR1 reads SGHRS; CDR2 reads YFSETQ. V gave up 4 bases and J gave up 6 bases; unmatched junction bases: 9.

The CDR3, as DNA: TGTGCCGGGAAATCCTGGCCGAACACTGAAGCTTTCTTT. This encodes CAGKSWPNTEAFF. The chain employs TRBV30 and TRBJ1-1; D remains unclear. The CDR3 extends over 13 amino acids. Germline CDR1 reads GTSNPN; CDR2 reads SVGIG (reference sequence). V lost 8 bases and J 1 base, leaving 14 bases between the germline ends.

CDR3 DNA sequence: TGTGCCAGCAGCTTAGGCCTAAGGTTTGGGCGGGAGGACCGTTTTGTTAACAATGAGCAGTTCTTC. It codes for CASSLGLRFGREDRFVNNEQFF. The chain uses TRBV13 and TRBJ2-1; 8 bases line up with TRBD2. Trimming cost V 0 bases and J 5 bases; bases outside gene matches: 24. CDR1 and CDR2 (germline): PRHDT, FYEKMQ (reference sequence). This CDR3 spans 22 amino acids.

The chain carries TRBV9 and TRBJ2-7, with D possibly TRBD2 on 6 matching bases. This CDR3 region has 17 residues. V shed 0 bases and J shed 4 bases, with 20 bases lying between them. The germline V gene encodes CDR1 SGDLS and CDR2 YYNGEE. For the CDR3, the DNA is TGTGCCAGCAGCGTAGGGATGCCGGACTACTCCGATTACGAGCAGTACTTC. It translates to CASSVGMPDYSDYEQYF.

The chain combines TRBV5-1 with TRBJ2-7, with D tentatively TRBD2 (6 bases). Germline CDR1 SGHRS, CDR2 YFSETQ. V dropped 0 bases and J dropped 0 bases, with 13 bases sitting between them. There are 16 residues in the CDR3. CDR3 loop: CASSLEGLASSYEQYF. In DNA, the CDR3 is TGCGCCAGCAGCTTGGAGGGACTGGCGAGCTCCTACGAGCAGTACTTC.

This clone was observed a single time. In nucleotides, the CDR3 is TGTGCCATCAGTGTCCAGGGAGGGTACAATGAGCAGTTCTTC. This gives the protein CAISVQGGYNEQFF. The chain links TRBV10-3 to TRBJ2-1; 7 bases are shared with TRBD2. In germline, CDR1 is ENHRY, CDR2 SYGVKD. The CDR3 has 14 amino acids. V shed 4 bases, J shed 4 bases, and the junction held 4 bases outside the gene matches.

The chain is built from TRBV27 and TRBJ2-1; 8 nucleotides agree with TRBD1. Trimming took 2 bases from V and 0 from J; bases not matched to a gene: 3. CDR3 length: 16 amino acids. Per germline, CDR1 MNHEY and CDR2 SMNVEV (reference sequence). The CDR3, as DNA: TGTGCCAGCAGTTTAAGGGACAGGAGCTCCTACAATGAGCAGTTCTTC. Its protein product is CASSLRDRSSYNEQFF.

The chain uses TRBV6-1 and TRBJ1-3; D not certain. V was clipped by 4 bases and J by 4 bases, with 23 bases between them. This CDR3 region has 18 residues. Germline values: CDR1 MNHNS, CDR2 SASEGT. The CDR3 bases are TGTGCCAGCAGTGCAAAGAAGACACAGATATTCGCCGGAAACACCATATATTTT. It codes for CASSAKKTQIFAGNTIYF.

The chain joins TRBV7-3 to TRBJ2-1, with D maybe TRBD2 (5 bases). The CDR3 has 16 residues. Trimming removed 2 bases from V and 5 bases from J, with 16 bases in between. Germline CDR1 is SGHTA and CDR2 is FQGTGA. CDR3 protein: CASSLQLLGPNNEQFF. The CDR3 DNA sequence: TGTGCCAGCAGCTTACAGTTACTAGGGCCGAACAATGAGCAGTTCTTC.

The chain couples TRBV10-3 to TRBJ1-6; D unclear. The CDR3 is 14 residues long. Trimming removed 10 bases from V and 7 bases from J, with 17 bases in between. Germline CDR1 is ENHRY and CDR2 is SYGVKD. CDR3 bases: TGTGCCACTACACGGGAGGCGGGGAATTCACCCCTCCACTTT. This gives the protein CATTREAGNSPLHF.

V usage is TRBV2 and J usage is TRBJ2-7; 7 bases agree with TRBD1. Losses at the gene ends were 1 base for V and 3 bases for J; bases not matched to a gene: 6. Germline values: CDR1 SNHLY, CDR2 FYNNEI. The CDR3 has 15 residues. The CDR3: CASSEVTGQSYEQYF. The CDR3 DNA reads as TGTGCCAGCAGTGAAGTTACGGGACAGAGCTACGAGCAGTACTTC.

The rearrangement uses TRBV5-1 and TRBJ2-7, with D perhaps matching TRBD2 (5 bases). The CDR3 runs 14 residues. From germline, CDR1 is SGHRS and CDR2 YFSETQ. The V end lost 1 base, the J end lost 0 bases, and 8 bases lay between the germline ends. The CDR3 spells CASSLTGFSYEQYF. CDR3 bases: TGCGCCAGCAGCTTGACGGGATTCTCCTACGAGCAGTACTTC.